The 10 T cell receptor beta chains in this list originate from one sample, sequenced in a study of cytomegalovirus exposure and HLA in healthy donors. Researchers ran the PCR with 60 Vbeta and 13 Jbeta primers. Libraries were prepared by immunoSEQ multiplex PCR; TCRdb keeps only in-frame clonotypes and omits some of them. Counted here are about 31,000 clones, around nine tenths occurring once; the ten biggest clones make up 2.5% to 3.5%. Material: PBMCs. The receptors stem from a boy aged 10-17 years in good health and CMV-seronegative.

This clone was recorded only once. This chain connects TRBV6-1 to TRBJ2-1; 10 nucleotides agree with TRBD1. Germline trimming cut 7 bases from V and 3 bases from J; bases unmatched to any gene: 3. In germline, CDR1 is MNHNS, CDR2 SASEGT. The CDR3 length is 14 residues. This CDR3 reads CASKRDRGYNEQFF. The DNA of the CDR3 is TGTGCCAGCAAACGGGACAGGGGCTACAATGAGCAGTTCTTC.

The chain has TRBV20-1 and TRBJ1-2; D is uncertain. Trimming stripped 3 bases from V and 2 bases from J, with 4 bases between. CDR1 DFQATT and CDR2 SNEGSKA come from the germline V gene (reference sequence). The CDR3 is 11 residues long. As DNA, the CDR3 is TGCAGTGCTAGGGAGAACTATGGCTACACCTTC. Translated, it gives CSARENYGYTF.

This rearrangement joins TRBV2 to TRBJ1-3; D uncertain. The germline CDR1 and CDR2 sequences are SNHLY and FYNNEI. The length of the CDR3 is 15 residues. The V end lost 4 bases, the J end lost 3 bases, and 13 bases lay between the germline ends. The CDR3 DNA reads as TGTGCCAGCAGTGGGAGGCTGCGGAATGGAAACACCATATATTTT. Protein sequence: CASSGRLRNGNTIYF. Together with reference TRBV2 and TRBJ1-3, the CDR3 gives the full variable domain: EPEVTQTPSHQVTQMGQEVILRCVPISNHLYFYWYRQILGQKVEFLVSFYNNEISEKSEIFDDQFSVERPDGSNFTLKIRSTKLEDSAMYFCASSGRLRNGNTIYFGEGSWLTVV.

J is TRBJ2-5 and V is TRBV28, with a tentative D call TRBD1 (6 bases). V was trimmed by 5 bases and J by 3 bases, leaving 19 bases between them. CDR3 length: 16 amino acids. Germline V lookup: CDR1 MDHEN, CDR2 SYDVKM. The CDR3, as DNA: TGTGCCAGCAGTCCCCAGGGGCCGAGGGCGGAAGAGACCCAGTACTTC. Its translation is CASSPQGPRAEETQYF.

This clone has just one count. The chain combines TRBV11-3 with TRBJ2-2, with a weak D call TRBD1 (5 bases). This CDR3 comprises 16 residues. V was shortened by 0 bases and J by 5 bases, with 13 bases between the two germline ends. Germline assignment: CDR1 SGHNT and CDR2 YENEEA. CDR3 nucleotides: TGTGCCAGCAGCTTAGAGGACGTCAGGGTGACCGGGGAGCTGTTTTTT. It yields the protein CASSLEDVRVTGELFF.

V gene TRBV5-6 combines with J gene TRBJ2-2; 9 bases are a match to TRBD1. In germline, CDR1 is SGHDT, CDR2 YYEEEE. CDR3 length: 15 amino acids. V was pared by 4 bases and J by 8 bases, with 9 bases of the junction left unmatched. As DNA, the CDR3 is TGTGCCAGCAGCCTGCCGGGACAGGGAGCAGGGGAGCTGTTTTTT. Encoded protein: CASSLPGQGAGELFF.

The rearrangement links TRBV27 to TRBJ2-6; D may be TRBD2 (6 bases). The CDR3 length is 16 residues. Germline CDR1 MNHEY, CDR2 SMNVEV (reference sequence). Trimming stripped 5 bases from V and 0 bases from J, with 11 bases between. The CDR3 spells CASSPGGFSGANVLTF. The CDR3 DNA reads TGTGCCAGCAGTCCAGGAGGGTTCTCTGGGGCCAACGTCCTGACTTTC.

The chain recombines TRBV13 with TRBJ1-1, with a weak D call TRBD1 (5 bases). Trimming removed 0 bases from V and 5 bases from J, with 10 bases in between. Germline V gene sequence: CDR1 PRHDT, CDR2 FYEKMQ (reference sequence). This CDR3 has 14 residues. The CDR3 DNA reads TGTGCCAGCAGCTTAGGTATAAAGGGGACTGAAGCTTTCTTT. Amino acid sequence: CASSLGIKGTEAFF. Full variable domain (rest looked up from reference TRBV13 and TRBJ1-1): AAGVIQSPRHLIKEKRETATLKCYPIPRHDTVYWYQQGPGQDPQFLISFYEKMQSDKGSIPDRFSAQQFSDYHSELNMSSLELGDSALYFCASSLGIKGTEAFFGQGTRLTVV.

This clone was recorded a few times. The rearrangement uses TRBV6-1 and TRBJ1-4; 7 bases line up with TRBD1. The CDR3 totals 14 residues. The germline V gene has CDR1 MNHNS and CDR2 SASEGT. Germline trimming cut 2 bases from V and 8 bases from J; bases unmatched to any gene: 5. The CDR3 coding sequence is TGTGCCAGCAGTGAACAGGGGGAAGTAGAAAAACTGTTTTTT. As protein: CASSEQGEVEKLFF.

The chain recombines TRBV6-4 with TRBJ1-1, with 8 bases identical to TRBD1. Per the germline V gene, CDR1 is MRHNA and CDR2 is SNTAGT. V shed 0 bases, J shed 3 bases, and the junction held 6 bases outside the gene matches. The CDR3 loop spans 16 amino acids. The CDR3 sequence is CASSDSAGGAYTEAFF. In DNA form, the CDR3 reads TGTGCCAGCAGTGACTCGGCAGGGGGCGCTTACACTGAAGCTTTCTTT.